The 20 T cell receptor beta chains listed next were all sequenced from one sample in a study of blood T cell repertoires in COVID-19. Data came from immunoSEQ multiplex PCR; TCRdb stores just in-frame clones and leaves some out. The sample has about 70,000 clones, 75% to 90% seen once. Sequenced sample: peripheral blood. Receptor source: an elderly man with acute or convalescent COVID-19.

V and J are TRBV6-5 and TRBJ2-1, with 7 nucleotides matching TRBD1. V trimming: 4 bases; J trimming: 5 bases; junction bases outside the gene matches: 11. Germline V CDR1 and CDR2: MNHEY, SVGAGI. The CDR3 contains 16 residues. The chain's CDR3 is CASSFSRQGWNNEQFF. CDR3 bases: TGTGCCAGCAGTTTCTCCCGACAGGGATGGAACAATGAGCAGTTCTTC.

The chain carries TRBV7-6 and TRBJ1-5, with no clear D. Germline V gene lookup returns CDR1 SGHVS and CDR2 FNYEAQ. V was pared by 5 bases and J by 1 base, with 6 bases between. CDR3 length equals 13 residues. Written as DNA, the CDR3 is TGTGCCAGCAGCCCCTTGAGCAATCAGCCCCAGCATTTT. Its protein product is CASSPLSNQPQHF.

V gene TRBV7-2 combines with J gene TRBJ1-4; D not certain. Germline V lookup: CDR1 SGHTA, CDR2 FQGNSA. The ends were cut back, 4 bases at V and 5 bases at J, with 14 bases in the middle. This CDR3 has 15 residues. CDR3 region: CASSSPGGRNEKLFF. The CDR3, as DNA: TGTGCCAGCAGCTCCCCAGGAGGGAGAAATGAAAAACTGTTTTTT.

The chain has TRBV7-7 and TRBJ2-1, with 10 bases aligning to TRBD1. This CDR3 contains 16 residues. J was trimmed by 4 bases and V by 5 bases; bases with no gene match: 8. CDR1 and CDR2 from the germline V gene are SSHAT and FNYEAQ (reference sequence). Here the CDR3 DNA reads TGTGCCAGCAGCCAGAACCGGGACAGGGGTTACAATGAGCAGTTCTTC. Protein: CASSQNRDRGYNEQFF.

The CDR3 coding sequence is TGTGCCAGCTCGTGGGGACACGGACAAGAGACCCAGTACTTC. The encoded protein is CASSWGHGQETQYF. V and J are TRBV9 and TRBJ2-5, with a possible D match to TRBD1 (6 bases). V shed 7 bases and J shed 2 bases, with 15 bases lying between them. Germline V gene lookup returns CDR1 SGDLS and CDR2 YYNGEE. The CDR3 is 14 amino acids.

The CDR3 is CASSLGLGARNTQYF. DNA of the CDR3: TGTGCCAGCAGCTTAGGGCTGGGGGCGAGGAATACGCAGTATTTT. This chain connects TRBV7-9 to TRBJ2-3; D may be TRBD1 (6 bases). Germline assignment: CDR1 SEHNR and CDR2 FQNEAQ (reference sequence). Trimming shortened V by 1 base and J by 7 bases, and 15 bases separated the two germline ends. The CDR3 runs to 15 residues. Combining the CDR3 with reference TRBV7-9 and TRBJ2-3 gives the whole variable domain DTGVSQNPRHKITKRGQNVTFRCDPISEHNRLYWYRQTLGQGPEFLTYFQNEAQLEKSRLLSDRFSAERPKGSFSTLEIQRTEQGDSAMYLCASSLGLGARNTQYFGPGTRLTVL.

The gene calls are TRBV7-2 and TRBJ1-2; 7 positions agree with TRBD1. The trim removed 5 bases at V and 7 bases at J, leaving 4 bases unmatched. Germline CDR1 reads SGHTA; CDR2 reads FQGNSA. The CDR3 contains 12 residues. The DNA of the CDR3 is TGTGCCAGCAGCGCCGACAGGGCTGGCTACACCTTC. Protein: CASSADRAGYTF.

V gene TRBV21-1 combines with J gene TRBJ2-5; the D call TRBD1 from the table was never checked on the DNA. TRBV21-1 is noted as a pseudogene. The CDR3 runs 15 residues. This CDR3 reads CASSKAKQGGETQYF. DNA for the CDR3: TGTGCCAGCAGCAAAGCTAAACAGGGCGGAGAGACCCAGTACTTC.

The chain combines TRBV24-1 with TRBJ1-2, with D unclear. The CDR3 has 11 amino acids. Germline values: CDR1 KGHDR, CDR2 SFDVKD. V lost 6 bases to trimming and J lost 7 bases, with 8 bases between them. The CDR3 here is CATSSPGGYTF. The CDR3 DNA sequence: TGTGCCACCAGTAGTCCAGGTGGCTACACCTTC.

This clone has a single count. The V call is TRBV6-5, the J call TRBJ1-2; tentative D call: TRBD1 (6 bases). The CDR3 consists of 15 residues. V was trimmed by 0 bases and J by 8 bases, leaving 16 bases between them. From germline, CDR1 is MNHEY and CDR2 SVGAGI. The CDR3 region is CASSYSGQPLGGYTF. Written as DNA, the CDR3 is TGTGCCAGCAGTTACTCAGGACAGCCTTTGGGGGGCTACACCTTC.

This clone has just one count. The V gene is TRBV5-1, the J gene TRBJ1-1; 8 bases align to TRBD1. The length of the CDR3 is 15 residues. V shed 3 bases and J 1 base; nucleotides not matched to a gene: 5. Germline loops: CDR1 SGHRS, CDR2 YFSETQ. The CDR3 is CASSSLTGANTEAFF. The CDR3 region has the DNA TGCGCCAGCAGCTCACTGACAGGGGCGAACACTGAAGCTTTCTTT. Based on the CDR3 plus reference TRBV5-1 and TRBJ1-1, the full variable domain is KAGVTQTPRYLIKTRGQQVTLSCSPISGHRSVSWYQQTPGQGLQFLFEYFSETQRNKGNFPGRFSGRQFSNSRSEMNVSTLELGDSALYLCASSSLTGANTEAFFGQGTRLTVV.

The CDR3 region has the DNA TGTGCCAGCAGCTTACTCAGGCAGTACGCCACCGGGGAGCTGTTTTTT. The encoded protein is CASSLLRQYATGELFF. The chain joins TRBV7-9 to TRBJ2-2; D call uncertain. This CDR3 spans 16 amino acids. The germline V gene encodes CDR1 SEHNR and CDR2 FQNEAQ (reference sequence). Trimming took 2 bases from V and 4 from J, leaving 14 bases between them. Together with reference TRBV7-9 and TRBJ2-2, the CDR3 gives the full variable domain: DTGVSQNPRHKITKRGQNVTFRCDPISEHNRLYWYRQTLGQGPEFLTYFQNEAQLEKSRLLSDRFSAERPKGSFSTLEIQRTEQGDSAMYLCASSLLRQYATGELFFGEGSRLTVL.

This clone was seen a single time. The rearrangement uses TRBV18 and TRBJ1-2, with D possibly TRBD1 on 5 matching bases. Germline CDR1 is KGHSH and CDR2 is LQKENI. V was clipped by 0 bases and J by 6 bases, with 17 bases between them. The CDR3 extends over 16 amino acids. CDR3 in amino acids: CASSPPRQSYQNGYTF. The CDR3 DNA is TGTGCCAGCTCACCACCGAGACAGTCATATCAGAATGGCTACACCTTC.

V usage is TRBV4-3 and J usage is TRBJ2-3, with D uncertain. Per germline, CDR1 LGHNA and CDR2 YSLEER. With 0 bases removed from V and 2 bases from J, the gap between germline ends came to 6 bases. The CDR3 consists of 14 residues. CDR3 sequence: CASSQEWATDTQYF. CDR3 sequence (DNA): TGCGCCAGCAGCCAAGAGTGGGCCACAGATACGCAGTATTTT.

The CDR3 spells CASGTSGSLIGTGELFF. The CDR3 bases are TGCGCCAGCGGGACTAGCGGGAGTCTGATAGGGACCGGGGAGCTGTTTTTT. V is TRBV5-1 and J is TRBJ2-2; TRBD2 matches 14 bases. The germline gives CDR1 SGHRS, CDR2 YFSETQ. The CDR3 has 17 residues. The trim removed 7 bases at V and 5 bases at J, leaving 10 bases unmatched.

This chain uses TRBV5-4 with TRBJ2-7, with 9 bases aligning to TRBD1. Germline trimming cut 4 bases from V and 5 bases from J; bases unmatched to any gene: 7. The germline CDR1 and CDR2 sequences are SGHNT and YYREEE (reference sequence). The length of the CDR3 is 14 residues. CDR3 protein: CASSQGQGRNEQYF. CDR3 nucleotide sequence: TGTGCCAGCAGCCAAGGACAGGGGAGGAACGAGCAGTACTTC.

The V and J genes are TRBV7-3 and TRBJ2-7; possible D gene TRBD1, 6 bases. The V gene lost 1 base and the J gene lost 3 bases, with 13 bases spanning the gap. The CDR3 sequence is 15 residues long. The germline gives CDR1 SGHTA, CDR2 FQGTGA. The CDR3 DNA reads TGTGCCAGCAGCTTAAACCCCGGACAGAACTACGAGCAGTACTTC. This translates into CASSLNPGQNYEQYF.

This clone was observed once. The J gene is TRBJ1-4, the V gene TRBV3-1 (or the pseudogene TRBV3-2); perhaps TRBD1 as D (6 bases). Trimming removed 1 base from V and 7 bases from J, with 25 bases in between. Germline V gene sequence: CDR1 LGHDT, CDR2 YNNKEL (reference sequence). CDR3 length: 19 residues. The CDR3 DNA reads TGTGCCAGCAGCCAAGCCGCCGCGTCTCTGGGGGGGGCCGCTGAAAAACTGTTTTTT. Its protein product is CASSQAAASLGGAAEKLFF.

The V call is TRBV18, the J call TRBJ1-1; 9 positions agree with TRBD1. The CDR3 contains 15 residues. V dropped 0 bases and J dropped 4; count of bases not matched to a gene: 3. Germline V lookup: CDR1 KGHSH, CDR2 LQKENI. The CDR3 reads CASSPPVTGGTEAFF. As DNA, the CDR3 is TGTGCCAGCTCACCACCGGTGACAGGGGGCACTGAAGCTTTCTTT.

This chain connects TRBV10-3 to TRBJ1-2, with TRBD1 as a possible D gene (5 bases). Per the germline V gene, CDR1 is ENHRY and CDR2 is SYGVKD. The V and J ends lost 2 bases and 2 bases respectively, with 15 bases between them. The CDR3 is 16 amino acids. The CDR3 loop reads CAISEPSGTGNYGYTF. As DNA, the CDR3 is TGTGCCATCAGTGAGCCTAGCGGGACGGGCAACTATGGCTACACCTTC.